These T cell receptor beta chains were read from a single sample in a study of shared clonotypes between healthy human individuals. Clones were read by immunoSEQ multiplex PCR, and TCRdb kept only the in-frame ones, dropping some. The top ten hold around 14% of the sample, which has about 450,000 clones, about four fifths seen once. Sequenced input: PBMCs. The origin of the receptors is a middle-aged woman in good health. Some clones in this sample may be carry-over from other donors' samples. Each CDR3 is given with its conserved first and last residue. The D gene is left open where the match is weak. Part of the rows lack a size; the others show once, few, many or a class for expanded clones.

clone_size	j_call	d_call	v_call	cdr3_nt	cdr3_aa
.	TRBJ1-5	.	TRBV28	TGTGCCAGCAGTTTCCCTGACAGTTATAGCAATCAGCCCCAGCATTTT	CASSFPDSYSNQPQHF
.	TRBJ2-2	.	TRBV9	TGTGCCAGCAGCGGGGGAGGAGAGGCCGGGGAGCTGTTTTTT	CASSGGGEAGELFF
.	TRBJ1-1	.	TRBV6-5	TGTGCCAGCAGTTATCGGGGGCCGGACACTGAAGCTTTCTTT	CASSYRGPDTEAFF
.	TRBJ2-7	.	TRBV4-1	TGCGCCAGCGCTCGTTTCTTCGACCCGAGCCTCGACGAGCAGTACTTC	CASARFFDPSLDEQYF
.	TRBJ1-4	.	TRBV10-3	TGTGCCATCAGTTCTGGGGGTACAACTAATGAAAAACTGTTTTTT	CAISSGGTTNEKLFF
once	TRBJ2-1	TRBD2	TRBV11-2	TGTGCCAGCAGCCACCAAACTAGCGGTGGTGAGCAGTTCTTC	CASSHQTSGGEQFF
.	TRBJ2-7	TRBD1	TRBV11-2	TGTGCCAGCAGCCGGGACAGGGCGGGGTACGAGCAGTACTTC	CASSRDRAGYEQYF
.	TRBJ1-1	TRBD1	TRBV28	TGTGCCAGCACCTGGCGGGCAGGGGGATACACTGAAGCTTTCTTT	CASTWRAGGYTEAFF
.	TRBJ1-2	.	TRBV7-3	TGTGCCAGCAGCGCAGAGGGGAACTTCTATGGCTACACCTTC	CASSAEGNFYGYTF
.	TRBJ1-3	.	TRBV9	TGTGCCAGCAGCGTAGATACGGGCGGTGGTGGAAACACCATATATTTT	CASSVDTGGGGNTIYF
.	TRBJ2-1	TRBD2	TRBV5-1	TGCGCCAGCAGCCCCCGTGAGCGGGACTCCTACAATGAGCAGTTCTTC	CASSPRERDSYNEQFF